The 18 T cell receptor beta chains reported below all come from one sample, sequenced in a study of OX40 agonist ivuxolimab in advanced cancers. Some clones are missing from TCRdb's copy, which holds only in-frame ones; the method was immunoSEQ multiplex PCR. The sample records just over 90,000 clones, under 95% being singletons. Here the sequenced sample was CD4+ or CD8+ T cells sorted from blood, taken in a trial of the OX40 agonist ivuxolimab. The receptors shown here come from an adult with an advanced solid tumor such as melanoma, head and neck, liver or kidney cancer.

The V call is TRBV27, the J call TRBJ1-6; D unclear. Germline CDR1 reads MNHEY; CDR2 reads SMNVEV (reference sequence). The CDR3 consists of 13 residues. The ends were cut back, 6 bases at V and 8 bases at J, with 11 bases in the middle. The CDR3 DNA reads TGTGCCAGCAGCCGAAAGGGCCATTCACCCCTCCACTTT. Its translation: CASSRKGHSPLHF.

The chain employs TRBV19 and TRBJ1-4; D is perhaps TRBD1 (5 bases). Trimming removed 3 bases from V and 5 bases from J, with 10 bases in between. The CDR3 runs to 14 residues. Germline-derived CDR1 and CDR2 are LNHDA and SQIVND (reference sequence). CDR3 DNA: TGTGCCAGTAGTATTCGAGGGGCCAATGAAAAACTGTTTTTT. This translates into CASSIRGANEKLFF.

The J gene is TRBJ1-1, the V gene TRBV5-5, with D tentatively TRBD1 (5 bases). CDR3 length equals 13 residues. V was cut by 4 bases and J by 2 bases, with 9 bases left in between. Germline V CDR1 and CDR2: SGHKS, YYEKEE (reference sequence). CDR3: CASSVGLNTEAFF. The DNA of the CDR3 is TGTGCCAGCAGCGTGGGACTCAACACTGAAGCTTTCTTT.

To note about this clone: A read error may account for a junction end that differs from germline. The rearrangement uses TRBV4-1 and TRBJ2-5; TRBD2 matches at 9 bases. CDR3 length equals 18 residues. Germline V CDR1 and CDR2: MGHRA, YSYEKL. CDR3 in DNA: TGCGCCAGCAGCCAAGAAATGGGGACTAGCCGCCCCCAAGAGGCCCAGTACTTC. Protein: CASSQEMGTSRPQEAQYF.

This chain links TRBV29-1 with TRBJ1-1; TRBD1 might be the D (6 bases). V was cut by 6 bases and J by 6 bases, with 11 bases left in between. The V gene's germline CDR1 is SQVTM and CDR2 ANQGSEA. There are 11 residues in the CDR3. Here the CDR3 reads CSVKQGSEAFF. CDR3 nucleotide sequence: TGCAGCGTAAAACAGGGATCTGAAGCTTTCTTT.

The CDR3 coding sequence is TGTGCCAGCGACAGGGAACACGAGCAGTACTTC. It specifies CASDREHEQYF. The chain links TRBV4-2 to TRBJ2-7, with 7 bases fitting TRBD1. This CDR3 is 11 amino acids long. After removal of 8 bases from V and 5 bases from J, the junction contained 3 bases not matched to a gene. In germline, CDR1 is LGHNA, CDR2 YNFKEQ.

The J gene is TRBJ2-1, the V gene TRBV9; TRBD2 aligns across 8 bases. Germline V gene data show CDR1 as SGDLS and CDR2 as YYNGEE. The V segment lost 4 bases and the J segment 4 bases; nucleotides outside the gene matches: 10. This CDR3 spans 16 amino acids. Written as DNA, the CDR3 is TGTGCCAGCAGCCCACGAGGTAGCGGGAATTACAATGAGCAGTTCTTC. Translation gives CASSPRGSGNYNEQFF.

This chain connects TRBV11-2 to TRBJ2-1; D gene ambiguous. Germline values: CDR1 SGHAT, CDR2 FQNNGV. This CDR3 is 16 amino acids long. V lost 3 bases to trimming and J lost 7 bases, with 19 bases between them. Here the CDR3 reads CASSLTDSGWRNEQFF. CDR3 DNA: TGTGCCAGCAGCTTGACTGATTCCGGGTGGAGAAATGAGCAGTTCTTC. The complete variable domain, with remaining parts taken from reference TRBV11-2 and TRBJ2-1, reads EAGVAQSPRYKIIEKRQSVAFWCNPISGHATLYWYQQILGQGPKLLIQFQNNGVVDDSQLPKDRFSAERLKGVDSTLKIQPAKLEDSAVYLCASSLTDSGWRNEQFFGPGTRLTVL.

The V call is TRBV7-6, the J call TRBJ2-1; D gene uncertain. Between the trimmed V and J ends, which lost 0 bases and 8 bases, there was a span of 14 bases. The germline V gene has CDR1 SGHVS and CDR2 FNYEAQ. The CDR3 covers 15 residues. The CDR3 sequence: CASSLAPGRRDEQFF. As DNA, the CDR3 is TGTGCCAGCAGCTTAGCACCGGGCCGACGGGATGAGCAGTTCTTC.

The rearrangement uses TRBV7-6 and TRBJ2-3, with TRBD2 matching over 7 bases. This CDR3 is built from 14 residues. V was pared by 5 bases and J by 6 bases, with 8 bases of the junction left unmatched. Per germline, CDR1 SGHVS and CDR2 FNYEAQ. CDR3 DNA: TGTGCCAGCAGCCCCTCTGGCGGGAGCGATACGCAGTATTTT. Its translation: CASSPSGGSDTQYF.

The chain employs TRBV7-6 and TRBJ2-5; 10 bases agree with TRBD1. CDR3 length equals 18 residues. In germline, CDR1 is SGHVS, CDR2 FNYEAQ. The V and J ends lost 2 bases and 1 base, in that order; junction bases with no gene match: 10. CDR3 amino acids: CASSLNPGQGPSQETQYF. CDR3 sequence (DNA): TGTGCCAGCAGCTTAAATCCGGGACAGGGGCCATCCCAAGAGACCCAGTACTTC.

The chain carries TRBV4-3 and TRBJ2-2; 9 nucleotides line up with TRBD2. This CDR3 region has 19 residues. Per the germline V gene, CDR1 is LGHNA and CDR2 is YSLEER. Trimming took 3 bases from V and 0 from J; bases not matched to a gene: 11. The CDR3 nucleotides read TGCGCCAGCAGCCAGGAATTAGCGGGGGAATTTTCGAACACCGGGGAGCTGTTTTTT. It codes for CASSQELAGEFSNTGELFF.

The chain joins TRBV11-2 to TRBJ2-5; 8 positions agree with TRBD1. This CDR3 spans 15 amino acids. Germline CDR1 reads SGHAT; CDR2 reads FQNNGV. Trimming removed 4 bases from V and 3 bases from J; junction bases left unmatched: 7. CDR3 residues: CASSSVDRDEETQYF. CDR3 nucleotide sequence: TGTGCCAGCAGCTCCGTGGACAGGGACGAAGAGACCCAGTACTTC.

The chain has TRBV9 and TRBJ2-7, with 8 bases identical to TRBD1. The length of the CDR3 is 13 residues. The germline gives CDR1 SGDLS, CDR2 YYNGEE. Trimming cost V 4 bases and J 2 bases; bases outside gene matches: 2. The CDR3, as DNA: TGTGCCAGCAGCTCACAGGGGGCCTACGAGCAGTACTTC. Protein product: CASSSQGAYEQYF.

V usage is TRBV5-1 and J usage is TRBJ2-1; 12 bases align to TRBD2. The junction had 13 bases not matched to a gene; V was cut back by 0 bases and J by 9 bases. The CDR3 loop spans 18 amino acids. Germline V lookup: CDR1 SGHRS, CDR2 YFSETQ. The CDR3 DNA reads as TGCGCCAGCAGCTTGGGCCCGGCTGTACTAGCGGGGGGAGGTGAGCAGTTCTTC. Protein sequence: CASSLGPAVLAGGGEQFF.

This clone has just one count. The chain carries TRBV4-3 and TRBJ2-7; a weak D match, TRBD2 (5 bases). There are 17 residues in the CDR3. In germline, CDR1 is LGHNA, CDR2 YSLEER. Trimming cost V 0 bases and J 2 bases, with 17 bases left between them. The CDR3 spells CASSQETAGLSTYEQYF. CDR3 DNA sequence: TGCGCCAGCAGCCAAGAAACAGCAGGACTTTCAACCTACGAGCAGTACTTC.

CDR3 amino acids: CASSLPLAGGSYNEQFF. Here the CDR3 DNA reads TGTGCCAGCAGCTTACCATTAGCGGGAGGGTCCTACAATGAGCAGTTCTTC. The chain uses TRBV7-9 and TRBJ2-1, with TRBD2 matching 11 bases. Germline V lookup: CDR1 SEHNR, CDR2 FQNEAQ (reference sequence). This CDR3 is built from 17 residues. Unmatched junction bases numbered 4, after V lost 2 bases and J lost 1 base.

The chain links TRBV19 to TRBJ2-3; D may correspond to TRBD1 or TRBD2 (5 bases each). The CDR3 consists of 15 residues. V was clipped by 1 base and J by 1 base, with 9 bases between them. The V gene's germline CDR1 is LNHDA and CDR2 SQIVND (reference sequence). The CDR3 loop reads CASSIGQGGTDTQYF. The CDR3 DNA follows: TGTGCCAGTAGTATAGGTCAGGGAGGCACAGATACGCAGTATTTT.